The 9 T cell receptor beta chains in this list originate from one sample, sequenced in a study of blood T cells in healthy people across ages. The use of a sample-barcoded 5' primer and a J-beta primer mix characterized a second PCR of roughly 7 to 12 cycles. TCRdb re-called the 5' RACE reads through MiXCR, storing one row per CDR3 protein. The profile shows around 750,000 distinct CDR3 sequences, roughly 53% of them singletons. Sequenced material: blood. The receptor source for this set is a man of 80 years or more in good health.

The chain employs TRBV20-1 and TRBJ2-5, with 12 bases that match TRBD1. The CDR3 has 15 residues. The V gene end was trimmed by 4 bases and the J gene end by 5 bases; junction bases not matched to a gene: 8. Germline CDR1 and CDR2: DFQATT and SNEGSKA (reference sequence). The CDR3 DNA reads TGCAGTGCTACAACCGGGACAGGGGGCTCGGAGACCCAGTACTTC. Its protein product is CSATTGTGGSETQYF.

This rearrangement joins TRBV27 to TRBJ2-4; a weak D match, TRBD2 (6 bases). The J call could be wrong; TRBJ2-7 is a better fit for the DNA end. The CDR3 spans 15 residues. Germline assignment: CDR1 MNHEY and CDR2 SMNVEV (reference sequence). CDR3 coding DNA: TGTGCCAGCAGTTTAGGAGGGGTTCCAGTCTACGAGCAGTACTTC. This translates into CASSLGGVPVYEQYF.

V is TRBV6-1 and J is TRBJ2-7, with TRBD1 matching over 7 bases. This CDR3 spans 12 amino acids. CDR1 and CDR2 from the germline V gene are MNHNS and SASEGT. V lost 6 bases, J lost 7 bases, and 6 bases stayed unmatched. The DNA for the CDR3 is TGTGCCAGCAGGCCTACAGGGGTTGAGCAGTACTTC. Amino acids: CASRPTGVEQYF.

The sample holds a few counts of this clonotype. V is TRBV6-1 and J is TRBJ1-1; TRBD1 might be the D (6 bases). Germline CDR1 reads MNHNS; CDR2 reads SASEGT. The CDR3 spans 14 residues. V was clipped by 6 bases and J by 7 bases, with 18 bases between them. The DNA of the CDR3 is TGTGCCAGCAGATCCTATGGGGGGCGTGTTGAAGCTTTCTTT. Translation gives CASRSYGGRVEAFF.

The chain carries TRBV6-5 and TRBJ2-7; 9 nucleotides match TRBD2. CDR1 is MNHEY, CDR2 SVGAGI, per germline. J lost 3 bases, V lost 5 bases, and 8 bases had no gene match. This CDR3 region has 15 residues. The CDR3 DNA follows: TGTGCCAGCAGTGGGGGGACTAGCCTATACTACGAGCAGTACTTC. It codes for CASSGGTSLYYEQYF.

V and J are TRBV5-4 and TRBJ1-2; possible D gene TRBD1, 5 bases. Trimming took 3 bases from V and 5 from J, leaving 14 bases between them. The germline gives CDR1 SGHNT, CDR2 YYREEE (reference sequence). This CDR3 region has 14 residues. The CDR3 reads CASSWTSGTYGYTF. CDR3 bases: TGTGCCAGCAGCTGGACCTCAGGGACGTATGGCTACACCTTC. Together with reference TRBV5-4 and TRBJ1-2, the CDR3 gives the full variable domain: ETGVTQSPTHLIKTRGQQVTLRCSSQSGHNTVSWYQQALGQGPQFIFQYYREEENGRGNFPPRFSGLQFPNYSSELNVNALELDDSALYLCASSWTSGTYGYTFGSGTRLTVV.

The chain combines TRBV11-2 with TRBJ2-2, with 7 nucleotides matching TRBD1. The germline V gene encodes CDR1 SGHAT and CDR2 FQNNGV. V shed 10 bases and J 2 bases; nucleotides not matched to a gene: 4. The CDR3 consists of 13 residues. CDR3: CATTGVNTGELFF. The CDR3 bases are TGTGCCACCACAGGGGTCAACACCGGGGAGCTGTTTTTT. Full variable domain (remainder filled in from reference TRBV11-2 and TRBJ2-2): EAGVAQSPRYKIIEKRQSVAFWCNPISGHATLYWYQQILGQGPKLLIQFQNNGVVDDSQLPKDRFSAERLKGVDSTLKIQPAKLEDSAVYLCATTGVNTGELFFGEGSRLTVL.

This chain joins TRBV6-5 and TRBJ1-1; D gene uncertain. This CDR3 is built from 14 residues. The V end was cut by 2 bases, the J end by 0 bases, with 7 bases between. The germline V gene has CDR1 MNHEY and CDR2 SVGAGI. The CDR3 protein is CASSYLGLNTEAFF. The CDR3 DNA follows: TGTGCCAGCAGTTACCTAGGATTGAACACTGAAGCTTTCTTT.

This clonotype was counted only a few times. The rearrangement joins TRBV11-2 to TRBJ2-7; a weak D match, TRBD1 (6 bases). CDR1 SGHAT and CDR2 FQNNGV come from the germline V gene. The CDR3 runs 14 residues. V lost 1 base to trimming and J lost 3 bases, with 10 bases between them. CDR3 bases: TGTGCCAGCAGCTTAGGGGTAGGGGGCTACGAGCAGTACTTC. Encoded protein: CASSLGVGGYEQYF.